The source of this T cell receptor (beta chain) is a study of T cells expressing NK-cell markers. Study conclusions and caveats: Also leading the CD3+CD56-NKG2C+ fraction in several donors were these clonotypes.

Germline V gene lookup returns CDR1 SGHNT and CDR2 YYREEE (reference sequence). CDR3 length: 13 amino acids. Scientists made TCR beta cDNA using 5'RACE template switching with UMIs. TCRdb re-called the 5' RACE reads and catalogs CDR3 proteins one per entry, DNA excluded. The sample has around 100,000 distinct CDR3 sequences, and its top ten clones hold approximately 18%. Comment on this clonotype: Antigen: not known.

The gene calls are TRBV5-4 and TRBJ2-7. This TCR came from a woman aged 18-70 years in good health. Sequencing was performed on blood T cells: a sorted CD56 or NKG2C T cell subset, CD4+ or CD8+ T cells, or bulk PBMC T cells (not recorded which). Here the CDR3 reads CASSLAADYEQYF.